Reported below is one T cell receptor beta chain. Its antigen is currently unknown. Produced via immunoSEQ multiplex PCR; TCRdb's table is partial and in-frame only. The sample shows fewer than 70,000 clones, around 94% of them seen only once. The sample comes from a study of T cell clonotyping in hematopoietic cell transplantation. Findings of the study overall: Few recipient clonotypes overlapped donors; over 95% were de novo at given depth. Higher Inverse Simpson Index values in graft donor and pretransplant recipient predicted broader posttransplant TCR diversity. Cells were unsorted, so CD4 and CD8 contributions were not separated.

This receptor was taken from a man in his fifties or sixties in good health. Some clones in this sample may be carry-over from other donors' samples. Sequencing was performed on peripheral blood mononuclear cells.

CDR3 protein: CASNLARGNREQYF. CDR3 in DNA: TGTGCCAGCAACTTAGCCCGGGGAAACCGCGAGCAGTACTTC. The chain uses TRBV2 and TRBJ2-7, with D possibly being TRBD2 (5 bases). Germline V gives CDR1 SNHLY, CDR2 FYNNEI. This CDR3 has 14 amino acids. V was shortened by 7 bases and J by 6 bases, with 19 bases between the two germline ends.